A selection of T cell receptor beta chains follows, all from one sample in a study of CD8 T cells in Susac syndrome. TCRdb re-called the immunoSEQ multiplex PCR reads through MiXCR, storing one row per CDR3 protein. Found here are 250,000 to 300,000 distinct CDR3 sequences, approximately 85% of them singletons; the top ten hold about 0.22%. What was sequenced was CD8+ T cells from PBMCs. These receptors originate from a human donor with multiple sclerosis. Both conserved end residues are part of each CDR3. A D gene is named only where the DNA matches it firmly. Not every row has a clone size; where given, it reads once, few, many or a size class.

v_call	j_call	clone_size	d_call	cdr3_nt	cdr3_aa
TRBV27	TRBJ1-1	-	TRBD1	TGTGCCAGCATTGAGGTAGGACAGGGTCTCGCTGAAGCTTTCTTT	CASIEVGQGLAEAFF
TRBV30	TRBJ1-4	-	-	TGTGCCTGGAGTGTAGGCCAGGGGTGGGGAAAAACTAATGAAAAACTGTTTTTT	CAWSVGQGWGKTNEKLFF
TRBV7-9	TRBJ2-2	-	-	TGTGCCAGCAGCTTTCCGACCGTCGGCGGGACGAACACCGGGGAGCTGTTTTTT	CASSFPTVGGTNTGELFF
TRBV6-2/TRBV6-3	TRBJ1-4	-	-	TGTGCCAGCAGCGACCGGGGAGCGAATGAAAAACTGTTTTTT	CASSDRGANEKLFF
TRBV11-2	TRBJ2-7	-	TRBD2	TGTGCCAGCAGCTCCACTAGCGGGCTAGCCTACGAGCAGTACTTC	CASSSTSGLAYEQYF
TRBV28	TRBJ2-3	-	-	TGTGCCAGCAGTTTGGGATTTGGGGGCACAGATACGCAGTATTTT	CASSLGFGGTDTQYF
TRBV7-9	TRBJ1-1	-	-	TGTGCCAGCAGCAGTTTTGAAGCTTTCTTT	CASSSFEAFF
TRBV28	TRBJ2-3	-	TRBD1	TGTGCCAGCAGCGTGGGAGGACAGGGAGTCGCAGATACGCAGTATTTT	CASSVGGQGVADTQYF
TRBV20-1	TRBJ2-7	-	-	TGCAGTGCTGTAGCGATTACCGGGACCTTTCCTGACGAGCAGTACTTC	CSAVAITGTFPDEQYF
TRBV30	TRBJ2-7	-	TRBD2	TGTGCCTGGAGTGTACTAGCGGGCGCCCTAGGCGAGCAGTACTTC	CAWSVLAGALGEQYF
TRBV19	TRBJ2-1	-	-	TGTGCCAGTAGTATCCTCCCGCTAGGGGGCTCCTACAATGAGCAGTTCTTC	CASSILPLGGSYNEQFF
TRBV29-1	TRBJ2-1	once	-	TGCAGCGTTGAAGATGGGGCTAGCATCTATGAGCAGTTCTTC	CSVEDGASIYEQFF
TRBV6-4	TRBJ2-1	-	-	TGTGCCAGCAGACTGGGCCCCAGCTCCTACAATGAGCAGTTCTTC	CASRLGPSSYNEQFF
TRBV9	TRBJ2-3	-	TRBD2	TGTGCCAGCAGCGTAAGGGAACTGGCGGGAGGACCCACAGATACGCAGTATTTT	CASSVRELAGGPTDTQYF
TRBV4-3	TRBJ1-3	once	-	TGCGCCAGCAGCCAAGATTCGTTTAACCCTGGAAACACCATATATTTT	CASSQDSFNPGNTIYF
TRBV7-8	TRBJ2-2	-	TRBD1	TGTGCCAGCAGCTCTCCTCGGGGGGACAGGGTCAAGCCTTACACCGGGGAGCTGTTTTTT	CASSSPRGDRVKPYTGELFF
TRBV9	TRBJ2-3	once	-	TGTGCCAGCAGCGTGGGGTCGGGCACAGATACGCAGTATTTT	CASSVGSGTDTQYF
TRBV9	TRBJ2-5	-	-	TGTGCCAGCAGCGTCAACAGGGAAGGGCCCCAAGAGACCCAGTACTTC	CASSVNREGPQETQYF
TRBV27	TRBJ2-7	-	-	TGTGCCAGCAGTAGGGGACACTCGTGGGAGCAGTACTTC	CASSRGHSWEQYF
TRBV25-1	TRBJ2-1	-	TRBD2	TGTGCCAGCAGTGAATTTGGTCCGGGACTAGCATCCAATGAGCAGTTCTTC	CASSEFGPGLASNEQFF
TRBV6-5	TRBJ2-3	-	TRBD2	TGTGCCAGCACCCCACTAGCGGGAGGGCAAGATACGCAGTATTTT	CASTPLAGGQDTQYF
TRBV27	TRBJ2-1	-	TRBD1	TGTGCCAGCGGGTGGACAGGGGGATTGTGGCAGTTCTTC	CASGWTGGLWQFF
TRBV4-3	TRBJ1-2	-	-	TGCGCCAGCAGCCAAGAGGTAGGACAGTCCTATGGCTACACCTTC	CASSQEVGQSYGYTF
TRBV28	TRBJ1-3	once	-	TGTGCCAGCAGTTCCTTCCCCCTTCGAGGCGGTGGAAACACCATATATTTT	CASSSFPLRGGGNTIYF
TRBV29-1	TRBJ2-2	once	-	TGCAGCGTCCTAACAGGGTTGGTCACCGGGGAGCTGTTTTTT	CSVLTGLVTGELFF